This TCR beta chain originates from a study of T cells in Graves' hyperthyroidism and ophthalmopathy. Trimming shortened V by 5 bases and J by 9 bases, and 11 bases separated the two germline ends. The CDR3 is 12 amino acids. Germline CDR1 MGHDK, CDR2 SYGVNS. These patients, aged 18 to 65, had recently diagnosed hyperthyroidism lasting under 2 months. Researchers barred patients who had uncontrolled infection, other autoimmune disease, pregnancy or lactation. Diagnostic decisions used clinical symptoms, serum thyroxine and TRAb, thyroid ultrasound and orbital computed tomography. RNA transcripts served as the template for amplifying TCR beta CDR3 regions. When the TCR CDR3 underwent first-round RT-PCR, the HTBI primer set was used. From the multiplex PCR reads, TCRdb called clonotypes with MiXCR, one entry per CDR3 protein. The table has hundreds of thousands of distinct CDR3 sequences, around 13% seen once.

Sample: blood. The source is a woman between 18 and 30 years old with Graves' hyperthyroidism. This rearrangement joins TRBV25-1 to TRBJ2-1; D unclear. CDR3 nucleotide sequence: TGTGCCAGCAGTCGTGACGGCGGTGAGCAGTTCTTC. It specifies CASSRDGGEQFF.